The clone carrying this TCR beta chain has at least ten counts. Its target is unknown. A much larger clone sits a single nucleotide away, making a read error possible. The data derive from a study of blood T cells in healthy people across ages. Study-level background: For every two T cells, template switching captured about one barcoded beta molecule.

Findings and limits, study-wide: Bulk PBMC profiling left naive and antigen-experienced comparisons inconclusive.

Together with a sample-barcoded 5' primer, a J-beta primer mix was included in a second PCR lasting 7 to 11 cycles. TCRdb recomputed calls from the 5' RACE reads with MiXCR, one row per CDR3 protein. The table records 650,000 to 700,000 distinct CDR3 sequences, approximately 52% of them present only once. The donors, healthy Caucasians from Russia, were aged roughly 6 to 100. This clonotype originated in an elderly woman in good health. Sequenced input: blood.

DNA of the CDR3: TGTGCCAGCAGCGACAGGGGAGGAGCAGGGTACAATGAGCAGTTCTTC. It encodes CASSDRGGAGYNEQFF. This chain joins TRBV11-1 and TRBJ2-1; TRBD1 matches at 8 bases. CDR1 and CDR2 from the germline V gene are SGHAT and FQDESV (reference sequence). Trimming cost V 5 bases and J 4 bases; bases outside gene matches: 10. This CDR3 region has 16 residues.